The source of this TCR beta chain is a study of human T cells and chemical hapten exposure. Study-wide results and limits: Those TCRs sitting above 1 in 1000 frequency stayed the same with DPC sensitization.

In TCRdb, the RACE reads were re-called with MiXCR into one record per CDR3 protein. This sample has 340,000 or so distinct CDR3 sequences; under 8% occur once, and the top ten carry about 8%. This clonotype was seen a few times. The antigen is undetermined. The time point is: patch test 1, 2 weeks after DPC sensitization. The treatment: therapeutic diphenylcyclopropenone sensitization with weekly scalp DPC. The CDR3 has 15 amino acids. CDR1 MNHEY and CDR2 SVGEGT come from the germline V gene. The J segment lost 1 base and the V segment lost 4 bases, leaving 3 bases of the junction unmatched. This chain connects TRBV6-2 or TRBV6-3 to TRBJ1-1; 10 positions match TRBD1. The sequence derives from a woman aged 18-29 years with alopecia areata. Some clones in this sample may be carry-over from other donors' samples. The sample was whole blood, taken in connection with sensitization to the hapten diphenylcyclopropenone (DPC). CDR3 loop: CASSLTGGPNTEAFF. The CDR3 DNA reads TGTGCCAGCAGTTTGACAGGGGGCCCGAACACTGAAGCTTTCTTT.